These 23 T cell receptor beta chains came from one sample sequenced in a study of T cell repertoires in cytomegalovirus infection. TCRdb independently ran MiXCR on the reads; one entry per CDR3 protein. The sample consists of roughly 990,000 distinct CDR3 sequences, approximately 31% of them appearing once. What these receptors recognize is not known. The specimen comprised cultured CD8+ T cells from PBMCs, sampled from culture after CMV antigen stimulation. Receptors originate from a human donor in good health (CMV status not recorded). Some clones in this sample may be carry-over from other donors' samples.

This clonotype showed up just a few times. The chain recombines TRBV12-3 or TRBV12-4 with TRBJ2-7, with D unclear. Trimming shortened V by 3 bases and J by 2 bases, and 8 bases separated the two germline ends. This CDR3 has 13 residues. The CDR3 reads CASSFGNAYEQYF. The CDR3 DNA reads as TGTGCCAGCAGTTTTGGCAACGCCTACGAGCAGTACTTC.

V usage is TRBV6-1 and J usage is TRBJ1-5; D remains ambiguous. The CDR3 has 14 residues. V was clipped by 8 bases and J by 0 bases, with 11 bases between them. Germline CDR1 reads MNHNS; CDR2 reads SASEGT. The CDR3 nucleotides are TGTGCCAGCGGGCGAGTGAATAGCAATCAGCCCCAGCATTTT. Residues: CASGRVNSNQPQHF.

Only a few counts were recorded for this clonotype. This chain connects TRBV28 to TRBJ2-3; D uncertain. This CDR3 is 14 amino acids long. V gave up 3 bases and J gave up 4 bases, with 11 bases separating them. Germline CDR1 is MDHEN and CDR2 is SYDVKM. The CDR3 region has the DNA TGTGCCAGCAGTTTCGAAAGGATCTCAGATACGCAGTATTTT. Translating it yields CASSFERISDTQYF.

The chain has TRBV5-5 and TRBJ1-6, with TRBD1 as a possible D gene (5 bases). The CDR3 covers 14 residues. CDR1 SGHKS and CDR2 YYEKEE come from the germline V gene (reference sequence). V shed 0 bases and J shed 10 bases, with 11 bases lying between them. In nucleotides, the CDR3 is TGTGCCAGCAGCTTGGAGGGGTTTGGCTCACCCCTCCACTTT. Translated: CASSLEGFGSPLHF.

This clonotype came up a few times. The V and J genes are TRBV27 and TRBJ1-2; D gene unclear. Trimming left V 5 bases short and J 5 bases short, with 18 bases between. The CDR3 consists of 15 residues. Germline V gene data show CDR1 as MNHEY and CDR2 as SMNVEV (reference sequence). CDR3 DNA: TGTGCCAGCAGTAGTAGCCCAACAGCCGATTATGGCTACACCTTC. This gives the protein CASSSSPTADYGYTF.

Only a few counts were recorded for this clonotype. The chain recombines TRBV6-2 or TRBV6-3 with TRBJ1-1, with a possible D match to TRBD1 (6 bases). Germline V CDR1 and CDR2: MNHEY, SVGEGT. V lost 2 bases, J lost 10 bases, and 14 bases lay in between. The CDR3 spans 13 residues. DNA for the CDR3: TGTGCCAGCAGTTACAACAGGGCCACGGGAGCTTTCTTT. Its protein is CASSYNRATGAFF.

This chain connects TRBV7-6 to TRBJ1-2; no definite D call. Germline CDR1 SGHVS, CDR2 FNYEAQ. Trimming took 2 bases from V and 6 from J, leaving 10 bases between them. This CDR3 region has 13 residues. The chain's CDR3 is CASSLSPGNGYTF. The CDR3 DNA reads as TGTGCCAGCAGCTTATCCCCTGGGAATGGCTACACCTTC.

The chain is built from TRBV9 and TRBJ2-2, with 8 bases matching TRBD2. In germline, CDR1 is SGDLS, CDR2 YYNGEE. The CDR3 length is 17 residues. With 5 bases clipped from V and 1 base from J, the junction kept 10 bases outside the gene matches. DNA of the CDR3: TGTGCCAGCAGACCCGGGGGGGGACTTCTGAACACCGGGGAGCTGTTTTTT. As protein: CASRPGGGLLNTGELFF.

The J gene is TRBJ2-7, the V gene TRBV28; 10 bases match TRBD2. Trimming at V came to 2 bases and at J to 6 bases, leaving 10 bases not matched to a gene. There are 16 residues in the CDR3. CDR1 and CDR2 (germline): MDHEN, SYDVKM. This CDR3 reads CASSLVEAGGPSEQYV. The CDR3 bases are TGTGCCAGCAGTTTAGTCGAAGCGGGGGGGCCGAGCGAGCAGTACGTC.

On this clonotype: This may be a read error, as it is one base from a much larger clone. This chain uses TRBV7-6 with TRBJ2-3; TRBD2 matches 10 bases. This CDR3 region has 15 residues. V lost 5 bases and J lost 4; bases outside the gene matches: 6. CDR1 and CDR2 from the germline V gene are SGHVS and FNYEAQ. CDR3 region: CASSATSGDADTQYF. The CDR3 nucleotides read TGTGCCAGCAGCGCCACTAGCGGGGACGCAGATACGCAGTATTTT.

The CDR3 DNA reads TGTGCCGCTCAGGGCAGGTCGGCGAAGGAGACCCAGTACTTC. Protein sequence: CAAQGRSAKETQYF. The genes are TRBV6-5 and TRBJ2-5, with D possibly matching TRBD1 (5 bases). This CDR3 is built from 14 residues. Looked up from germline, CDR1 is MNHEY and CDR2 is SVGAGI. Trimming cost V 11 bases and J 5 bases, with 21 bases left between them.

The chain is built from TRBV19 and TRBJ1-2; 7 nucleotides agree with TRBD1. CDR1 is LNHDA and CDR2 is SQIVND in the germline V gene (reference sequence). V shed 1 base, J shed 2 bases, and the junction held 7 bases outside the gene matches. This CDR3 contains 16 residues. The CDR3: CASSIVGTEFNYGYTF. The CDR3 DNA follows: TGTGCCAGTAGTATAGTAGGGACAGAATTCAACTATGGCTACACCTTC.

This clonotype occurred a few times. The rearrangement links TRBV6-1 to TRBJ1-5; tentatively, D is TRBD1 (6 bases). Between the trimmed V and J ends, which lost 5 bases and 7 bases, there was a span of 18 bases. Germline V CDR1 and CDR2: MNHNS, SASEGT. This CDR3 has 15 residues. The CDR3: CASSPPTGGGQPQHF. CDR3 sequence (DNA): TGTGCCAGCAGTCCCCCCACGGGGGGCGGGCAGCCCCAGCATTTT.

A few counts support this clonotype. The V gene is TRBV6-2 or TRBV6-3, the J gene TRBJ1-2; 8 nucleotides align to TRBD1. The length of the CDR3 is 13 residues. Unmatched junction bases numbered 5, after V lost 5 bases and J lost 6 bases. In germline, CDR1 is MNHEY, CDR2 SVGEGT. The CDR3 region has the DNA TGTGCCAGCAGTCGCGGACAGGGACATGGCTACACCTTC. Its protein is CASSRGQGHGYTF.

In its sample, this clonotype was seen a few times. The rearrangement joins TRBV6-6 to TRBJ1-2; unclear D gene. V was shortened by 2 bases and J by 7 bases, with 11 bases between the two germline ends. Germline CDR1 MNHNY, CDR2 SVGAGI (reference sequence). The CDR3 extends over 13 amino acids. In DNA form, the CDR3 reads TGTGCCAGCAGTTACAGAGAGGAGTCTGGCTACACCTTC. Translated, it gives CASSYREESGYTF.

J is TRBJ1-5 and V is TRBV6-2 or TRBV6-3; possible D gene TRBD1, 5 bases. The CDR3 is made up of 15 amino acids. Germline V gene sequence: CDR1 MNHEY, CDR2 SVGEGT. Trimming took 2 bases from V and 8 from J, leaving 16 bases between them. Here the CDR3 DNA reads TGTGCCAGCAGTTACGAGACAGTCCAACAAGAGCCCCAGCATTTT. Translation gives CASSYETVQQEPQHF.

This clonotype has a handful of counts. The J gene is TRBJ2-1, the V gene TRBV28; 13 bases line up with TRBD2. The V gene's germline CDR1 is MDHEN and CDR2 SYDVKM. V was clipped by 6 bases and J by 0 bases; unmatched bases: 20. There are 22 residues in the CDR3. The CDR3 coding sequence is TGTGCCAGCAGCGGGGGAGCCCTGACTAGCGGGGGGAGTTTTAGCTCCTACAATGAGCAGTTCTTC. Protein product: CASSGGALTSGGSFSSYNEQFF.

The chain couples TRBV12-3 or TRBV12-4 to TRBJ2-1; D perhaps matches TRBD1 (6 bases). The CDR3 has 15 amino acids. Trimming stripped 5 bases from V and 4 bases from J, with 15 bases between. CDR3 sequence (DNA): TGTGCCAGCAGTCCTAGCTCCGGGACATACAATGAGCAGTTCTTC. Translating it yields CASSPSSGTYNEQFF.

The chain has TRBV9 and TRBJ2-3; no clear D. V was shortened by 0 bases and J by 5 bases, with 10 bases between the two germline ends. Per germline, CDR1 SGDLS and CDR2 YYNGEE. The CDR3 is made up of 14 amino acids. The CDR3 loop is CASSVAVMGDTQYF. CDR3 nucleotide sequence: TGTGCCAGCAGCGTAGCGGTCATGGGAGATACGCAGTATTTT.

The V and J genes are TRBV6-6 and TRBJ2-5; D may be TRBD2 (6 bases). Germline CDR1 reads MNHNY; CDR2 reads SVGAGI (reference sequence). Trimming removed 3 bases from V and 4 bases from J, with 12 bases in between. The length of the CDR3 is 14 residues. The CDR3 coding sequence is TGTGCCAGCAGTTATGAGGGCGGGGTAGAGACCCAGTACTTC. Translated: CASSYEGGVETQYF.

This sequence joins TRBV19 and TRBJ1-1; no clear D gene. Looked up from germline, CDR1 is LNHDA and CDR2 is SQIVND (reference sequence). V lost 5 bases and J lost 10, with 17 bases in between. The CDR3 runs 13 residues. The CDR3 sequence is CASSSGAGIGAFF. The CDR3 DNA reads TGTGCCAGTAGTTCGGGAGCGGGGATCGGAGCTTTCTTT.

This clonotype was seen repeatedly, ten times or more. This rearrangement joins TRBV27 to TRBJ2-3, with TRBD2 matching 12 bases. J gave up 1 base and V 4 bases, and 6 bases lay outside the gene matches. Per germline, CDR1 MNHEY and CDR2 SMNVEV (reference sequence). The CDR3 is 17 amino acids. The CDR3 region is CASSSPSGGVGTDTQYF. The CDR3 nucleotides read TGTGCCAGCAGTTCGCCTAGCGGGGGGGTAGGCACAGATACGCAGTATTTT.

This clonotype occurred many times. The chain employs TRBV6-2 or TRBV6-3 and TRBJ2-3; D gene unclear. Between the trimmed V and J ends, which lost 4 bases and 5 bases, there was a span of 7 bases. Germline V gives CDR1 MNHEY, CDR2 SVGEGT. This CDR3 is built from 12 residues. CDR3 region: CASSLPLDTQYF. The CDR3 nucleotides are TGTGCCAGCAGTTTACCCTTAGATACGCAGTATTTT.